These 14 T cell receptor beta chains were all obtained from the same sample, sequenced in a study of OX40 agonist ivuxolimab in advanced cancers. The data were produced by immunoSEQ multiplex PCR, yet TCRdb's version contains in-frame clones alone and is incomplete. The sample yields 20,000 to 30,000 clones, 83% seen once. Sequenced material: CD4+ or CD8+ T cells sorted from blood, taken in a trial of the OX40 agonist ivuxolimab. All receptors derive from an adult with an advanced solid tumor such as melanoma, head and neck, liver or kidney cancer.

This sequence joins TRBV5-5 and TRBJ1-1, with unresolved D. Trimming took off 3 bases at V and 1 base at J, with 10 bases between the two ends. CDR1 SGHKS and CDR2 YYEKEE come from the germline V gene (reference sequence). The CDR3 spans 14 residues. CDR3 DNA sequence: TGTGCCAGCAGCTACCCTCAGAAGAACACTGAAGCTTTCTTT. This sequence encodes CASSYPQKNTEAFF.

V is TRBV6-1 and J is TRBJ2-5, with a tentative D call TRBD2 (6 bases). Germline V lookup: CDR1 MNHNS, CDR2 SASEGT. This CDR3 is 14 amino acids long. V dropped 7 bases and J dropped 1 base, with 13 bases sitting between them. CDR3 in amino acids: CASKDRRAQETQYF. CDR3 sequence (DNA): TGTGCCAGCAAGGATCGGAGGGCCCAAGAGACCCAGTACTTC.

This clone was seen more than once but under ten times. This chain uses TRBV19 with TRBJ1-6; D might be TRBD1 (6 bases). The CDR3 extends over 14 amino acids. The V end lost 5 bases, the J end lost 9 bases, and 14 bases lay between the germline ends. Germline V gene data show CDR1 as LNHDA and CDR2 as SQIVND (reference sequence). The CDR3 reads CASSQGGRGSPLHF. The DNA of the CDR3 is TGTGCCAGTAGTCAAGGGGGGAGAGGTTCACCCCTCCACTTT.

This clone was recorded a few times. V usage is TRBV2 and J usage is TRBJ1-6; maybe TRBD1 (5 bases). With 3 bases removed from V and 7 bases from J, the gap between germline ends came to 10 bases. This CDR3 region has 14 residues. CDR1 is SNHLY and CDR2 is FYNNEI in the germline V gene. The CDR3 reads CASSEGRQNSPLHF. CDR3 nucleotide sequence: TGTGCCAGCAGTGAGGGGAGACAGAATTCACCCCTCCACTTT.

The CDR3 protein is CASSRDGTGLYEQYF. In DNA, the CDR3 is TGTGCCAGCAGCAGAGACGGGACAGGGCTCTACGAGCAGTACTTC. This chain connects TRBV7-3 to TRBJ2-7; 9 bases are shared with TRBD1. V shed 5 bases, J shed 3 bases, and the junction held 8 bases outside the gene matches. Germline CDR1 and CDR2: SGHTA and FQGTGA. The CDR3 is made up of 15 amino acids.

V gene TRBV5-8 combines with J gene TRBJ2-3; 15 nucleotides agree with TRBD2. The germline V gene has CDR1 SGHTS and CDR2 YDEGEE. The CDR3 length is 17 residues. Unmatched junction bases numbered 8, after V lost 4 bases and J lost 5 bases. CDR3 protein: CASSTGLAGGSGDTQYF. CDR3 DNA: TGTGCCAGCAGCACGGGACTAGCGGGGGGTTCCGGAGATACGCAGTATTTT.

This chain connects TRBV6-1 to TRBJ1-3; D not certain. Trimming removed 3 bases from V and 0 bases from J, with 0 bases in between. This CDR3 comprises 12 residues. Germline V gene lookup returns CDR1 MNHNS and CDR2 SASEGT. DNA of the CDR3: TGTGCCAGCAGTGACTCTGGAAACACCATATATTTT. Translated: CASSDSGNTIYF.

V and J are TRBV7-8 and TRBJ2-5; D is possibly TRBD2 (6 bases). This CDR3 has 14 residues. V was cut by 5 bases and J by 1 base, with 11 bases left in between. Germline assignment: CDR1 SGHVS and CDR2 FQNEAQ. The CDR3 bases are TGTGCCAGCAGCCCCCTGCGGGGCCAAGAGACCCAGTACTTC. Its translation: CASSPLRGQETQYF. The full variable domain, completed using reference TRBV7-8 and TRBJ2-5, is GAGVSQSPRYKVAKRGQDVALRCDPISGHVSLFWYQQALGQGPEFLTYFQNEAQLDKSGLPSDRFFAERPEGSVSTLKIQRTQQEDSAVYLCASSPLRGQETQYFGPGTRLLVL.

This chain uses TRBV5-1 with TRBJ1-5; D ambiguous. CDR1 and CDR2 (germline): SGHRS, YFSETQ. V lost 5 bases, J lost 4 bases, and 10 bases lay in between. CDR3 length: 13 amino acids. CDR3 nucleotides: TGCGCCAGCAGTAAGGGAATTAATCAGCCCCAGCATTTT. Translated: CASSKGINQPQHF. Supplemented by reference TRBV5-1 and TRBJ1-5, the full variable domain reads KAGVTQTPRYLIKTRGQQVTLSCSPISGHRSVSWYQQTPGQGLQFLFEYFSETQRNKGNFPGRFSGRQFSNSRSEMNVSTLELGDSALYLCASSKGINQPQHFGDGTRLSIL.

The gene calls are TRBV9 and TRBJ2-7, with 10 nucleotides matching TRBD1. The V and J ends lost 4 bases and 4 bases, in that order; junction bases with no gene match: 8. The CDR3 is made up of 15 amino acids. Germline CDR1 SGDLS, CDR2 YYNGEE. CDR3: CASSYSGTGEYEQYF. CDR3 coding DNA: TGTGCCAGCAGCTATTCCGGGACAGGGGAGTACGAGCAGTACTTC.

V and J are TRBV7-9 and TRBJ2-7; possible D gene TRBD2, 5 bases. Trimming took 3 bases from V and 2 from J, leaving 8 bases between them. Germline V gene sequence: CDR1 SEHNR, CDR2 FQNEAQ (reference sequence). The CDR3 contains 13 residues. This chain's CDR3 is CASSFGVAYEQYF. The DNA of the CDR3 is TGTGCCAGCAGCTTCGGGGTCGCCTACGAGCAGTACTTC.

The chain is built from TRBV7-9 and TRBJ2-7; TRBD1 is a possible D gene (6 bases). CDR1 is SEHNR, CDR2 FQNEAQ, per germline (reference sequence). V gave up 2 bases and J gave up 4 bases, with 9 bases separating them. The CDR3 runs 13 residues. The CDR3 sequence is CASSLPGVYEQYF. CDR3 DNA sequence: TGTGCCAGCAGCTTACCAGGGGTATACGAGCAGTACTTC.

J is TRBJ2-1 and V is TRBV5-1; tentative D call: TRBD2 (6 bases). This CDR3 region has 16 residues. Trimming pared 0 bases from V and 2 bases from J, leaving 12 bases between. Germline assignment: CDR1 SGHRS and CDR2 YFSETQ. CDR3 sequence reads: CASSLGDFQAYNEQFF. The CDR3 DNA is TGCGCCAGCAGCTTGGGGGACTTTCAGGCCTACAATGAGCAGTTCTTC.

This clone appeared a single time. The chain links TRBV19 to TRBJ2-2; D may be TRBD1 or TRBD2 (5 bases each). CDR1 and CDR2 from the germline V gene are LNHDA and SQIVND (reference sequence). The CDR3 spans 14 residues. V was shortened by 10 bases and J by 5 bases, with 17 bases between the two germline ends. As DNA, the CDR3 is TGTGCCACCAGTTCTAGGGACCGGACCGGGGAGCTGTTTTTT. Translating it yields CATSSRDRTGELFF. Combining the CDR3 with reference TRBV19 and TRBJ2-2 gives the whole variable domain DGGITQSPKYLFRKEGQNVTLSCEQNLNHDAMYWYRQDPGQGLRLIYYSQIVNDFQKGDIAEGYSVSREKKESFPLTVTSAQKNPTAFYLCATSSRDRTGELFFGEGSRLTVL.